The 5 T cell receptor beta chains listed next were all sequenced from one sample in a study of blood T cell repertoires in COVID-19 (dated by TCRdb to between 2020 and 2021). Library preparation was by the immunoSEQ multiplex PCR assay. TCRdb carries this immuneACCESS record with in-frame sequences only. Its versions omit some clonotypes, under half of them owing to an unresolved V gene in the studies checked, with the rest unexplained. Across this sample there are 150,000 to 200,000 clones, with around 75% seen only once. The ten largest clones represent approximately 5.9% of the sample. What was sequenced was peripheral blood. These TCRs come from a woman between 40 and 50 years old with COVID-19, enrolled during active disease.

This sequence joins TRBV19 and TRBJ1-4; TRBD1 might be the D (6 bases). Looked up from germline, CDR1 is LNHDA and CDR2 is SQIVND (reference sequence). The CDR3 loop spans 14 amino acids. The V end lost 5 bases, the J end lost 4 bases, and 11 bases lay between the germline ends. Here the CDR3 DNA reads TGTGCCAGTAGTTCAACAGGGTATAATGAAAAACTGTTTTTT. It yields the protein CASSSTGYNEKLFF. Full variable domain (remainder filled in from reference TRBV19 and TRBJ1-4): DGGITQSPKYLFRKEGQNVTLSCEQNLNHDAMYWYRQDPGQGLRLIYYSQIVNDFQKGDIAEGYSVSREKKESFPLTVTSAQKNPTAFYLCASSSTGYNEKLFFGSGTQLSVL.

For the CDR3, the DNA is TGTGCCAGCAGCCGGGGGGTCGTGGCCACAGATACGCAGTATTTT. Translation: CASSRGVVATDTQYF. V and J are TRBV6-5 and TRBJ2-3; TRBD2 matches at 7 bases. The V gene's germline CDR1 is MNHEY and CDR2 SVGAGI. This CDR3 is 15 amino acids long. V was pared by 6 bases and J by 2 bases, with 8 bases of the junction left unmatched.

The chain combines TRBV6-2 or TRBV6-3 with TRBJ2-7, with D perhaps matching TRBD2 (6 bases). The CDR3 runs 13 residues. V lost 2 bases and J 7 bases, leaving 12 bases between the germline ends. CDR1 MNHEY and CDR2 SVGEGT come from the germline V gene. The DNA of the CDR3 is TGTGCCAGCAGTTACGTCGCAGGGAGGGAGCAGTACTTC. Translating it yields CASSYVAGREQYF.

The chain couples TRBV4-3 to TRBJ1-2; D might be TRBD1 (6 bases). The germline V and J ends were trimmed by 0 bases and 8 bases, with 7 bases remaining between them. This CDR3 spans 12 amino acids. CDR1 LGHNA and CDR2 YSLEER come from the germline V gene. CDR3 protein: CASSQDTGGYTF. The CDR3 DNA reads TGCGCCAGCAGCCAAGACACAGGGGGCTACACCTTC.

J is TRBJ2-5 and V is TRBV7-2; D perhaps matches TRBD2 (7 bases). In germline, CDR1 is SGHTA, CDR2 FQGNSA. The germline V and J ends were trimmed by 3 bases and 5 bases, with 13 bases remaining between them. CDR3 size: 14 residues. The CDR3 loop is CASSFSEGGETQYF. The CDR3 region has the DNA TGTGCCAGCAGCTTCAGTGAGGGGGGGGAGACCCAGTACTTC.